This entry is about one TCR beta chain. The record originates from a study of cytomegalovirus exposure and HLA in healthy donors. The CDR3 totals 16 residues. V shed 5 bases, J shed 2 bases, and the junction held 4 bases outside the gene matches. Germline values: CDR1 SNHLY, CDR2 FYNNEI. In the PCR, 60 Vbeta and 13 Jbeta primers were used. The table came from immunoSEQ multiplex PCR; TCRdb's copy has only in-frame clones and leaves some out. Here the sample spans 100,000 to 150,000 clones, around 72% being singletons. The sequence came from a young man in good health and CMV-seronegative. The V and J genes are TRBV2 and TRBJ2-7; 15 positions match TRBD2. Sequencing was performed on PBMCs. Here the CDR3 DNA reads TGTGCCAGCAGTCCCGGGACTAGCGGGGGGCCCTACGAGCAGTACTTC. Translation: CASSPGTSGGPYEQYF. Based on the CDR3 plus reference TRBV2 and TRBJ2-7, the full variable domain is EPEVTQTPSHQVTQMGQEVILRCVPISNHLYFYWYRQILGQKVEFLVSFYNNEISEKSEIFDDQFSVERPDGSNFTLKIRSTKLEDSAMYFCASSPGTSGGPYEQYFGPGTRLTVT.